Listed below are T cell receptor beta chains from one sample, sequenced in a study of blood T cell repertoires in COVID-19. The method was immunoSEQ multiplex PCR; TCRdb's version includes in-frame clones alone and lacks a portion of them. The sample records about 200,000 clones, 75% to 85% being singletons. Source material: peripheral blood. These receptors all stem from a woman in her forties with COVID-19, enrolled during active disease. Both conserved end residues are part of each CDR3. A D gene is named only where the DNA matches it firmly. Some rows mark clone size as missing; the rest say once, few, many or name a class of expanded clone.

CDR3 protein	CDR3 DNA	V gene	J gene	clone size	D gene
CASSPTSADTQYF	TGTGCCAGCAGCCCAACTAGTGCAGATACGCAGTATTTT	TRBV5-6	TRBJ2-3	NA	NA
CASSQQDRSSYEQYF	TGCGCCAGCAGCCAACAAGACCGGAGCTCCTACGAGCAGTACTTC	TRBV4-1	TRBJ2-7	NA	NA
CASRPDRARGYTF	TGTGCCAGCAGGCCGGACAGGGCGCGCGGCTACACCTTC	TRBV5-5	TRBJ1-2	many	TRBD1
CASSPTLGTGPNTEAFF	TGTGCCAGCAGCCCAACCCTCGGGACAGGACCCAACACTGAAGCTTTCTTT	TRBV7-6	TRBJ1-1	NA	TRBD1
CASSSPDDSGGNTIYF	TGCGCCAGCAGCTCTCCCGATGACAGTGGTGGAAACACCATATATTTT	TRBV5-1	TRBJ1-3	NA	NA
CASSDGGFNTGELFF	TGCGCCAGCAGTGACGGCGGATTCAACACCGGGGAGCTGTTTTTT	TRBV10-1	TRBJ2-2	few	NA
CSVGTGGFDEQYF	TGCAGCGTTGGGACAGGGGGTTTCGACGAGCAGTACTTC	TRBV29-1	TRBJ2-7	NA	TRBD1
CASTNRDATDEQYF	TGTGCCAGTACCAACAGGGATGCAACTGACGAGCAGTACTTC	TRBV19	TRBJ2-7	few	NA
CASSPPDRPNTEAFF	TGTGCCAGCAGCCCTCCGGACAGGCCGAACACTGAAGCTTTCTTT	TRBV4-2	TRBJ1-1	NA	TRBD1
CASSIDLKGGETQYF	TGTGCCAGTAGTATAGATCTCAAGGGGGGGGAGACCCAGTACTTC	TRBV19	TRBJ2-5	NA	NA
CASSLNSLRDGYTF	TGTGCCAGCAGCTTAAACTCCCTCAGGGATGGCTACACCTTC	TRBV7-9	TRBJ1-2	few	NA
CASSPTGGQGPQHF	TGTGCCAGCAGCCCGACAGGGGGCCAGGGGCCCCAGCATTTT	TRBV3-1/TRBV3-2	TRBJ1-5	NA	TRBD1
CASSQDQAGLYGYTF	TGTGCCAGCAGCCAAGATCAGGCAGGCCTCTATGGCTACACCTTC	TRBV14	TRBJ1-2	many	NA
CASSIRRSNYEQYF	TGTGCCAGTAGTATAAGACGGAGCAACTACGAGCAGTACTTC	TRBV19	TRBJ2-7	NA	NA
CASKPDRILHNYGYTF	TGTGCCAGCAAACCCGACAGAATACTACATAACTATGGCTACACCTTC	TRBV27	TRBJ1-2	NA	NA
CASSLVPTYEQYF	TGTGCCAGCAGTTTAGTCCCCACCTACGAGCAGTACTTC	TRBV27	TRBJ2-7	NA	NA
CASSQAGHPYF	TGTGCCAGCAGCCAAGCGGGACATCCTTACTTC	TRBV3-1/TRBV3-2	TRBJ2-7	NA	NA
CASSPEAQGGGEAFF	TGTGCCAGCTCACCAGAGGCGCAGGGAGGTGGTGAAGCTTTCTTT	TRBV18	TRBJ1-1	NA	NA
CASSTGLAGGYEQYF	TGTGCCAGTAGTACGGGACTAGCGGGGGGCTACGAGCAGTACTTC	TRBV19	TRBJ2-7	many	TRBD2
CASSLPVAGGADTQYF	TGCGCCAGCAGCTTGCCTGTAGCGGGGGGGGCAGATACGCAGTATTTT	TRBV5-1	TRBJ2-3	once	TRBD2
CASSLTASGRNEQFF	TGTGCCAGCAGCTTAACGGCTAGCGGGAGAAATGAGCAGTTCTTC	TRBV7-6	TRBJ2-1	few	TRBD2
CATSLGQGSGNTIYF	TGTGCCACCAGCTTGGGACAGGGCTCTGGAAACACCATATATTTT	TRBV15	TRBJ1-3	NA	TRBD1
CASSLARGGAVLYEQYF	TGTGCCAGCAGCTTGGCCCGGGGGGGCGCGGTCCTCTACGAGCAGTACTTC	TRBV5-4	TRBJ2-7	NA	TRBD2
CASRQTDYQPQHF	TGTGCCTCCAGACAGACTGATTATCAGCCCCAGCATTTT	TRBV12-3/TRBV12-4	TRBJ1-5	NA	NA
CASTLTRTANTEAFF	TGTGCCAGCACCCTTACTAGGACGGCGAACACTGAAGCTTTCTTT	TRBV5-5	TRBJ1-1	many	NA
CAISGTRGSEEQYF	TGTGCCATCAGTGGGACTAGGGGGTCGGAAGAGCAGTACTTC	TRBV10-3	TRBJ2-7	NA	NA
CAWRWGQGAYEQYF	TGTGCCTGGAGATGGGGGCAGGGGGCATACGAGCAGTACTTC	TRBV30	TRBJ2-7	NA	TRBD1
CASSLGQGHETQYF	TGCGCCAGCAGCTTGGGACAGGGGCACGAGACCCAGTACTTC	TRBV5-1	TRBJ2-5	NA	TRBD1
CASSSLAGAGDTQYF	TGTGCCAGCAGCTCATTAGCGGGAGCAGGAGATACGCAGTATTTT	TRBV7-9	TRBJ2-3	NA	TRBD2
CAISVTGSYNEQFF	TGTGCCATCAGTGTAACAGGCTCCTACAATGAGCAGTTCTTC	TRBV10-3	TRBJ2-1	NA	NA
CASSLTPSTDTQYF	TGTGCCAGCAGCTTGACTCCTAGCACAGATACGCAGTATTTT	TRBV11-3	TRBJ2-3	NA	NA
CASSLSFTSYNEQFF	TGTGCCAGCAGTTTAAGCTTCACTTCCTACAATGAGCAGTTCTTC	TRBV27	TRBJ2-1	NA	NA
CASSVETGSSYEQYF	TGTGCCAGCAGCGTAGAGACGGGGAGCTCCTACGAGCAGTACTTC	TRBV9	TRBJ2-7	NA	NA
CASSASTGARFLSGYTF	TGTGCCAGTAGTGCCTCGACAGGGGCCCGTTTTTTGAGTGGCTACACCTTC	TRBV19	TRBJ1-2	NA	TRBD1
CASRRGQALLYEQYF	TGCGCCAGCAGGCGGGGACAGGCCCTTCTCTACGAGCAGTACTTC	TRBV5-1	TRBJ2-7	NA	TRBD1
CASSPSGKGYEQYF	TGTGCCAGCAGCCCCAGCGGGAAGGGCTACGAGCAGTACTTC	TRBV4-2	TRBJ2-7	NA	TRBD2
CASSLGAGQNIQYF	TGTGCCAGCAGTTTGGGGGCAGGGCAAAACATTCAGTACTTC	TRBV6-5	TRBJ2-4	few	NA
CASSVESGNQPQHF	TGTGCCAGCAGTGTTGAGTCGGGCAATCAGCCCCAGCATTTT	TRBV2	TRBJ1-5	NA	NA
CASSYKKEGTEAFF	TGTGCCAGCAGTTACAAGAAGGAGGGGACTGAAGCTTTCTTT	TRBV6-7	TRBJ1-1	NA	NA
CASSLSGGGLGYEQFF	TGTGCCAGCAGCTTAAGTGGGGGGGGCCTAGGATACGAGCAGTTCTTC	TRBV7-2	TRBJ2-1	NA	NA
CASSLTGGNTEAFF	TGCGCCAGCAGCTTGACAGGGGGGAACACTGAAGCTTTCTTT	TRBV5-1	TRBJ1-1	few	TRBD1
CASSLGQTYYEQYF	TGTGCCAGCAGCTTAGGACAAACTTACTACGAGCAGTACTTC	TRBV5-6	TRBJ2-7	NA	NA
CASSLNLLAGVSDTQYF	TGCGCCAGCAGTTTGAACCTTCTAGCGGGAGTAAGTGATACGCAGTATTTT	TRBV5-1	TRBJ2-3	once	TRBD2
CASSLETDAQPQHF	TGTGCCAGCAGCTTAGAGACAGACGCTCAGCCCCAGCATTTT	TRBV7-9	TRBJ1-5	NA	NA
CASSAGLLDNEQFF	TGTGCCAGCAGCGCCGGACTTTTGGACAATGAGCAGTTCTTC	TRBV9	TRBJ2-1	NA	NA
CASSEPGQGPTEAFF	TGTGCCAGCAGTGAACCGGGACAGGGTCCCACTGAAGCTTTCTTT	TRBV6-1	TRBJ1-1	NA	TRBD1
CASSLGLGSTQYF	TGTGCCAGCAGCTTGGGTCTCGGGAGTACGCAGTATTTT	TRBV11-3	TRBJ2-3	NA	NA
CASSSGQGAETQYF	TGTGCCAGCAGCTCGGGACAGGGGGCAGAGACCCAGTACTTC	TRBV11-3	TRBJ2-5	NA	TRBD1
CASSLRGRGYTF	TGTGCCAGCAGCCTCAGGGGGCGCGGCTACACCTTC	TRBV3-1/TRBV3-2	TRBJ1-2	once	TRBD1
CSVGDLAGGPAQFF	TGCAGCGTTGGCGATCTAGCGGGAGGGCCCGCGCAGTTCTTC	TRBV29-1	TRBJ2-1	NA	TRBD2
CASSYGTENYGYTF	TGTGCCAGCAGCTACGGGACAGAGAACTATGGCTACACCTTC	TRBV7-9	TRBJ1-2	NA	TRBD1